One sample yielded the 29 T cell receptor beta chains listed below, sequenced in a study of shared clonotypes between healthy human individuals. The table came from immunoSEQ multiplex PCR; TCRdb's copy has only in-frame clones and leaves some out. The profile shows around 2.5 million clones, 93% of them singletons. Specimen: naive CD4+ T cells from PBMCs. The subset here: CD45RA+ positively selected. Receptor source: a man aged 18 to 29 in good health. Some clones in this sample may be carry-over from other donors' samples.

The rearrangement joins TRBV10-3 to TRBJ2-2, with D perhaps matching TRBD2 (5 bases). The germline V gene encodes CDR1 ENHRY and CDR2 SYGVKD. This CDR3 is built from 14 residues. Trimming stripped 8 bases from V and 1 base from J, with 11 bases between. This CDR3 is CAIGGAVNTGELFF. As DNA, the CDR3 is TGTGCCATCGGTGGAGCGGTGAACACCGGGGAGCTGTTTTTT.

The chain combines TRBV2 with TRBJ2-3; D perhaps matches TRBD2 (6 bases). The CDR3 runs 17 residues. Germline assignment: CDR1 SNHLY and CDR2 FYNNEI. Trimming cost V 2 bases and J 2 bases, with 17 bases left between them. The DNA for the CDR3 is TGTGCCAGCAGTGAATCGGGTTTAGCGGCTAACACAGATACGCAGTATTTT. It yields the protein CASSESGLAANTDTQYF.

The chain uses TRBV6-6 and TRBJ1-1; the D is unclear. CDR1 MNHNY and CDR2 SVGAGI come from the germline V gene (reference sequence). Trimming shortened V by 6 bases and J by 4 bases, and 12 bases separated the two germline ends. The CDR3 covers 13 residues. CDR3 sequence: CASSGESGTEAFF. CDR3 nucleotides: TGTGCCAGCAGCGGGGAGTCCGGCACTGAAGCTTTCTTT.

The chain couples TRBV19 to TRBJ1-1; D call uncertain. This CDR3 is built from 13 residues. Germline V CDR1 and CDR2: LNHDA, SQIVND (reference sequence). V was trimmed by 4 bases and J by 4 bases, leaving 10 bases between them. The CDR3 sequence is CASSRGLVTEAFF. For the CDR3, the DNA is TGTGCCAGTAGTAGGGGATTGGTCACTGAAGCTTTCTTT.

This sequence joins TRBV5-1 and TRBJ1-4, with D unclear. Looked up from germline, CDR1 is SGHRS and CDR2 is YFSETQ. V was trimmed by 1 base and J by 12 bases, leaving 16 bases between them. The CDR3 runs 14 residues. CDR3 in amino acids: CASSLYQAAEQLFF. Here the CDR3 DNA reads TGCGCCAGCAGCTTGTATCAGGCGGCAGAACAACTGTTTTTT.

The J gene is TRBJ2-3, the V gene TRBV4-1; possible D gene TRBD2, 5 bases. The CDR3 has 13 residues. V lost 4 bases to trimming and J lost 6 bases, with 11 bases between them. Germline V gene lookup returns CDR1 MGHRA and CDR2 YSYEKL. Here the CDR3 DNA reads TGCGCCAGCAGCCGCGGACCGGGGGATACGCAGTATTTT. Its translation is CASSRGPGDTQYF.

The chain uses TRBV5-4 and TRBJ1-3; the D is unclear. V lost 4 bases to trimming and J lost 4 bases, with 15 bases between them. Germline lookup yields CDR1 SGHNT and CDR2 YYREEE (reference sequence). The CDR3 loop spans 15 amino acids. CDR3 amino acids: CASSRGPSPGNTIYF. The DNA for the CDR3 is TGTGCCAGCAGCCGCGGACCTTCCCCCGGAAACACCATATATTTT. The complete variable domain, with remaining parts taken from reference TRBV5-4 and TRBJ1-3, reads ETGVTQSPTHLIKTRGQQVTLRCSSQSGHNTVSWYQQALGQGPQFIFQYYREEENGRGNFPPRFSGLQFPNYSSELNVNALELDDSALYLCASSRGPSPGNTIYFGEGSWLTVV.

This clone was seen a single time. The chain couples TRBV29-1 to TRBJ2-1; 12 positions agree with TRBD2. The CDR3 totals 15 residues. V lost 4 bases and J lost 4; bases outside the gene matches: 5. Germline CDR1 reads SQVTM; CDR2 reads ANQGSEA. The chain's CDR3 is CSVGLAGASYNEQFF. The CDR3 DNA reads as TGCAGCGTTGGACTAGCGGGAGCTTCGTACAATGAGCAGTTCTTC.

This chain connects TRBV5-6 to TRBJ1-5; D is perhaps TRBD1 (5 bases). The germline gives CDR1 SGHDT, CDR2 YYEEEE. The length of the CDR3 is 12 residues. V was trimmed by 5 bases and J by 6 bases, leaving 9 bases between them. The CDR3 DNA reads as TGTGCCAGCAGTTGGGGGGGTCAGCCCCAGCATTTT. Amino acids: CASSWGGQPQHF.

The V and J genes are TRBV6-5 and TRBJ1-1; no definite D call. V lost 0 bases, J lost 8 bases, and 10 bases lay in between. CDR1 MNHEY and CDR2 SVGAGI come from the germline V gene. The CDR3 contains 13 residues. The DNA of the CDR3 is TGTGCCAGCAGTTACTCGAGGGCCTACGAAGCTTTCTTT. Protein product: CASSYSRAYEAFF.

The rearrangement links TRBV9 to TRBJ1-3; D gene uncertain. Trimming cost V 0 bases and J 3 bases, with 16 bases left between them. CDR1 is SGDLS, CDR2 YYNGEE, per germline. The CDR3 has 17 residues. CDR3 nucleotide sequence: TGTGCCAGCAGCGTAGCTTTAATTGCGGGAGGTGGAAACACCATATATTTT. Amino acid sequence: CASSVALIAGGGNTIYF.

The CDR3 here is CASSPADGGYTF. Written as DNA, the CDR3 is TGTGCCAGCTCACCGGCCGATGGGGGCTACACCTTC. The V gene is TRBV18, the J gene TRBJ1-2; D gene uncertain. In germline, CDR1 is KGHSH, CDR2 LQKENI. Trimming cost V 3 bases and J 8 bases, with 10 bases left between them. This CDR3 spans 12 amino acids. Supplemented by reference TRBV18 and TRBJ1-2, the full variable domain reads NAGVMQNPRHLVRRRGQEARLRCSPMKGHSHVYWYRQLPEEGLKFMVYLQKENIIDESGMPKERFSAEFPKEGPSILRIQQVVRGDSAAYFCASSPADGGYTFGSGTRLTVV.

Concerning this clone itself: Other DNA sequences in this sample translate to the same CDR3. CDR3 protein: CASSYSGRGYEQYF. Here the CDR3 DNA reads TGTGCCAGCAGTTACTCGGGCAGGGGGTACGAGCAGTACTTC. The chain couples TRBV6-5 to TRBJ2-7; TRBD1 matches 7 bases. Trimming removed 0 bases from V and 4 bases from J; junction bases left unmatched: 3. Looked up from germline, CDR1 is MNHEY and CDR2 is SVGAGI. The CDR3 extends over 14 amino acids.

This clone was seen a single time. The chain joins TRBV29-1 to TRBJ1-2; D gene uncertain. Trimming left V 7 bases short and J 6 bases short, with 6 bases between. The CDR3 is made up of 9 amino acids. Germline CDR1 SQVTM, CDR2 ANQGSEA. The CDR3 is CSDTHGYTF. DNA for the CDR3: TGCAGCGATACCCATGGCTACACCTTC.

The CDR3 loop reads CASSLAAVRSNQPQHF. CDR3 nucleotides: TGTGCCAGCAGCTTAGCGGCGGTCCGGAGCAATCAGCCCCAGCATTTT. The J gene is TRBJ1-5, the V gene TRBV7-8; D uncertain. This CDR3 has 16 amino acids. Germline CDR1 and CDR2: SGHVS and FQNEAQ. V lost 0 bases and J lost 1, with 10 bases in between.

The rearrangement uses TRBV14 and TRBJ2-7, with 8 nucleotides matching TRBD2. CDR3 size: 16 residues. The junction had 10 bases not matched to a gene; V was cut back by 3 bases and J by 3 bases. The germline V gene encodes CDR1 SGHDN and CDR2 FVKESK. The CDR3 nucleotides are TGTGCCAGCAGCCAGGTTAGCGGGATACCCTACTACGAGCAGTACTTC. This translates into CASSQVSGIPYYEQYF.

The chain links TRBV9 to TRBJ2-4; TRBD2 matches 9 bases. The CDR3 has 18 amino acids. The ends lost 4 bases at V and 5 bases at J; junction bases unmatched: 16. CDR1 is SGDLS and CDR2 is YYNGEE in the germline V gene. DNA of the CDR3: TGTGCCAGCAGCTTCCCGAGGAGTAGCGGGAGCGGGCAAAACATTCAGTACTTC. It is translated as CASSFPRSSGSGQNIQYF.

The V gene is TRBV19, the J gene TRBJ1-5; tentative D call: TRBD1 (6 bases). The V gene lost 7 bases and the J gene lost 5 bases, with 15 bases spanning the gap. CDR1 and CDR2 from the germline V gene are LNHDA and SQIVND (reference sequence). The CDR3 sequence is 14 residues long. CDR3 coding DNA: TGTGCCAGTACCCCAGAGGGGGGGTATCAGCCCCAGCATTTT. As protein: CASTPEGGYQPQHF. The variable domain in full, completed from reference TRBV19 and TRBJ1-5, reads DGGITQSPKYLFRKEGQNVTLSCEQNLNHDAMYWYRQDPGQGLRLIYYSQIVNDFQKGDIAEGYSVSREKKESFPLTVTSAQKNPTAFYLCASTPEGGYQPQHFGDGTRLSIL.

The V and J genes are TRBV5-1 and TRBJ1-5; no reliable D call. The length of the CDR3 is 14 residues. V dropped 0 bases and J dropped 4 bases, with 8 bases sitting between them. Germline V gene lookup returns CDR1 SGHRS and CDR2 YFSETQ. This CDR3 reads CASSLGSYNQPQHF. As DNA, the CDR3 is TGCGCCAGCAGCTTGGGCAGCTATAATCAGCCCCAGCATTTT.

The chain is built from TRBV7-6 and TRBJ2-5, with TRBD1 identical over 9 bases. The V segment lost 0 bases and the J segment 5 bases; nucleotides outside the gene matches: 4. The CDR3 loop spans 15 amino acids. CDR1 SGHVS and CDR2 FNYEAQ come from the germline V gene. This chain's CDR3 is CASSLADRGEETQYF. In nucleotides, the CDR3 is TGTGCCAGCAGCTTAGCCGACAGGGGGGAGGAGACCCAGTACTTC.

The J gene is TRBJ2-7, the V gene TRBV5-1; 9 bases fit TRBD2. Trimming removed 0 bases from V and 4 bases from J; junction bases left unmatched: 11. The CDR3 sequence is 17 residues long. Germline V gene lookup returns CDR1 SGHRS and CDR2 YFSETQ. The CDR3 is CASSLARVAGVWYEQYF. The CDR3 DNA sequence: TGCGCCAGCAGCTTGGCCAGGGTAGCGGGAGTATGGTACGAGCAGTACTTC.

The chain employs TRBV6-6 and TRBJ2-5; D unclear. The end of the DNA aligns better with TRBJ2-7, so the J call may be wrong. CDR3 length equals 13 residues. Germline CDR1 is MNHNY and CDR2 is SVGAGI (reference sequence). The CDR3 region has the DNA TGTGCCAGCAGTTCCGACACATCCTACGAGCAGTACTTC. It specifies CASSSDTSYEQYF.

This chain links TRBV6-1 with TRBJ1-5, with TRBD1 matching over 7 bases. Trimming at V came to 8 bases and at J to 0 bases, leaving 7 bases not matched to a gene. The CDR3 contains 15 residues. Germline-derived CDR1 and CDR2 are MNHNS and SASEGT. The CDR3 is CASGGQRDSNQPQHF. CDR3 DNA sequence: TGTGCCAGCGGGGGACAGCGCGATAGCAATCAGCCCCAGCATTTT.

The J gene is TRBJ1-5, the V gene TRBV6-6; the D gene is possibly TRBD1 (5 bases). Trimming took off 0 bases at V and 0 bases at J, with 6 bases between the two ends. The CDR3 contains 15 residues. Germline V gene sequence: CDR1 MNHNY, CDR2 SVGAGI (reference sequence). CDR3 protein: CASSYSDSSNQPQHF. DNA of the CDR3: TGTGCCAGCAGTTACTCAGACAGTAGCAATCAGCCCCAGCATTTT.

The chain carries TRBV28 and TRBJ2-7, with 8 bases identical to TRBD2. The CDR3 covers 16 residues. Germline V gene data show CDR1 as MDHEN and CDR2 as SYDVKM. J gave up 4 bases and V 2 bases, and 10 bases lay outside the gene matches. The CDR3 protein is CASSLTGGRNSYEQYF. CDR3 sequence (DNA): TGTGCCAGCAGTTTAACGGGGGGGCGGAACTCGTACGAGCAGTACTTC.

The V call is TRBV7-2, the J call TRBJ2-1; D is possibly TRBD1 (6 bases). Germline CDR1 and CDR2: SGHTA and FQGNSA. The CDR3 extends over 11 amino acids. V lost 3 bases and J 12 bases, leaving 9 bases between the germline ends. CDR3 DNA: TGTGCCAGCAGCTTGGGCAGGGGGCAGTTCTTC. Protein product: CASSLGRGQFF.

A word on this clone: This CDR3 is also generated by other DNA sequences in the sample. V is TRBV2 and J is TRBJ1-5; D ambiguous. This CDR3 is 13 amino acids long. Germline values: CDR1 SNHLY, CDR2 FYNNEI. Deletions cut 4 bases from V and 3 bases from J, with 7 bases between. The DNA for the CDR3 is TGTGCCAGCAGTGGAACAGACAATCAGCCCCAGCATTTT. It specifies CASSGTDNQPQHF. Full variable domain (outside the CDR3, taken from reference TRBV2 and TRBJ1-5): EPEVTQTPSHQVTQMGQEVILRCVPISNHLYFYWYRQILGQKVEFLVSFYNNEISEKSEIFDDQFSVERPDGSNFTLKIRSTKLEDSAMYFCASSGTDNQPQHFGDGTRLSIL.

The chain links TRBV6-6 to TRBJ1-5; D possibly corresponds to TRBD1 (5 bases). Trimming stripped 7 bases from V and 0 bases from J, with 10 bases between. The CDR3 contains 14 residues. CDR1 and CDR2 from the germline V gene are MNHNY and SVGAGI (reference sequence). CDR3 region: CASTQGYSNQPQHF. CDR3 coding DNA: TGTGCCAGCACCCAGGGATATAGCAATCAGCCCCAGCATTTT.

The chain carries TRBV9 and TRBJ2-7; the match to TRBD2 covers 8 bases. Germline values: CDR1 SGDLS, CDR2 YYNGEE. V gave up 2 bases and J gave up 2 bases; unmatched junction bases: 9. The CDR3 consists of 16 residues. The CDR3 reads CASSVATGTSPYEQYF. The CDR3 DNA reads as TGTGCCAGCAGCGTCGCTACCGGGACTAGTCCCTACGAGCAGTACTTC. The full variable domain, rest sourced from reference TRBV9 and TRBJ2-7, is DSGVTQTPKHLITATGQRVTLRCSPRSGDLSVYWYQQSLDQGLQFLIQYYNGEERAKGNILERFSAQQFPDLHSELNLSSLELGDSALYFCASSVATGTSPYEQYFGPGTRLTVT.